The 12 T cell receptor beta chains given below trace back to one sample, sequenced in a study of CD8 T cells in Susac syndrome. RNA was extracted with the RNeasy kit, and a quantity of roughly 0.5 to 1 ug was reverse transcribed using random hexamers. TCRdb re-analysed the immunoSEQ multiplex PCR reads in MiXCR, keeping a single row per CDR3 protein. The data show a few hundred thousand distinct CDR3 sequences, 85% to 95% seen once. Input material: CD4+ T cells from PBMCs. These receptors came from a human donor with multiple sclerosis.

CDR3 bases: TGTGCCAGCAGCGTGACCGACTACGAGCAGTACGTC. Translating it yields CASSVTDYEQYV. The chain employs TRBV7-9 and TRBJ2-7; unclear D gene. The CDR3 runs 12 residues. The ends were cut back, 5 bases at V and 3 bases at J, with 8 bases in the middle. Germline V CDR1 and CDR2: SEHNR, FQNEAQ (reference sequence).

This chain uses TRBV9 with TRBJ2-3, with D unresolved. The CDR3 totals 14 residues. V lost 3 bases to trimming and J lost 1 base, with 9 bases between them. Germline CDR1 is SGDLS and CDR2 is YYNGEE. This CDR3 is CASSAEWGTDTQYF. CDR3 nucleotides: TGTGCCAGCAGCGCCGAGTGGGGCACAGATACGCAGTATTTT.

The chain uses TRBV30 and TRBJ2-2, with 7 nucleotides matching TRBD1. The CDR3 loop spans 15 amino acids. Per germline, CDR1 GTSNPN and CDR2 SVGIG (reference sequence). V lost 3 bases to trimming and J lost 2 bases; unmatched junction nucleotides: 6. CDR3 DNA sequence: TGTGCCTGGAGCGTCGGGACAGCAAACACCGGGGAGCTGTTTTTT. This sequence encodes CAWSVGTANTGELFF.

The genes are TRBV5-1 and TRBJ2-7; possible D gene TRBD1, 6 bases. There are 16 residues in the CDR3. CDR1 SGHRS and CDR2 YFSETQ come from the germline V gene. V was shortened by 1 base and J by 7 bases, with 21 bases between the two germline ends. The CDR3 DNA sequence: TGCGCCAGCAGCTTGTCGGTCGGCAGGGGTCGTGAAGAGCAGTACTTC. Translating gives CASSLSVGRGREEQYF.

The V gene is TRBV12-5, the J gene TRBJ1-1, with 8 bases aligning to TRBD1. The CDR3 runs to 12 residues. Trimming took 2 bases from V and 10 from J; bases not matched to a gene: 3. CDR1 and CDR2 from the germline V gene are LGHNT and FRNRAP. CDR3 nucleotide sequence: TGTGCTAGTGGTTTGAGGACAGGGAGAGCTTTCTTT. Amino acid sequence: CASGLRTGRAFF.

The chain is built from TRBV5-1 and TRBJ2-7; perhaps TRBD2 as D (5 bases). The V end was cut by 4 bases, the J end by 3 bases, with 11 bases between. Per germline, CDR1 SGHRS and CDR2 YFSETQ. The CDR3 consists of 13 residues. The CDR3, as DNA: TGCGCCAGCAGCCCCGGAGGAGACTACGAGCAGTACTTC. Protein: CASSPGGDYEQYF.

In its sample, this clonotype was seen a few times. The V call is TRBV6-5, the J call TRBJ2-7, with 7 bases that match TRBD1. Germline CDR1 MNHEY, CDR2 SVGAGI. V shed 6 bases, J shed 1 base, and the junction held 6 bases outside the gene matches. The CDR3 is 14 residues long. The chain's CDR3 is CASRRQGASYEQYV. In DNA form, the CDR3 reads TGTGCCAGCAGGCGACAGGGAGCATCCTACGAGCAGTACGTC.

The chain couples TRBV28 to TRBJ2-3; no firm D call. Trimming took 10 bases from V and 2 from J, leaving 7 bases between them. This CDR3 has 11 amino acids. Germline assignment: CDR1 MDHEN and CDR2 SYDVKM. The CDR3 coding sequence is TGTGCCACCAGGTCCACAGATACGCAGTATTTT. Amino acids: CATRSTDTQYF.

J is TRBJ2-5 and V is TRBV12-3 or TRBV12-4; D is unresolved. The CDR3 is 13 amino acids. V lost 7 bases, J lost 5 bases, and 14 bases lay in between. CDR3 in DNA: TGTGCCAGCACCCAGTCTCGGGCGGAGACCCAGTACTTC. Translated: CASTQSRAETQYF.

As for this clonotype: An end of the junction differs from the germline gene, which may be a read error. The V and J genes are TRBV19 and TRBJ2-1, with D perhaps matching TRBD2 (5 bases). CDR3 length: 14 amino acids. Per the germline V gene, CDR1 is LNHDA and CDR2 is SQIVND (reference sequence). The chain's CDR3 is CASSRGYSDNEQLF. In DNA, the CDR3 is TGTGCCAGTAGTAGAGGGTATAGTGACAATGAGCAGCTCTTC.

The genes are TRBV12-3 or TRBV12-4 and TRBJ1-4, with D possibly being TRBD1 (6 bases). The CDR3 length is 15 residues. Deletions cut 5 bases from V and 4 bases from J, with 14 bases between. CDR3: CASSGRGGLNEKLFF. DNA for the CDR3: TGTGCCAGCAGTGGGAGGGGGGGACTTAATGAAAAACTGTTTTTT.

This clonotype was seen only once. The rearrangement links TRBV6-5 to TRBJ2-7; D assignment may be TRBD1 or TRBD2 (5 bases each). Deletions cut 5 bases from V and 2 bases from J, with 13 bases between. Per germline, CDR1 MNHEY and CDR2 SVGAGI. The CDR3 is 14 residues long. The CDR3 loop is CASSPGTYTYEQYF. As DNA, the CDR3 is TGTGCCAGCAGTCCTGGGACGTACACCTACGAGCAGTACTTC.